This is a list of T cell receptor beta chains from one sample in a study of shared T cell receptors in the human thymus. TCRdb's table, derived via immunoSEQ multiplex PCR, lists solely in-frame clones and lacks some. The table includes just under 550,000 clones, about 80% detected once. These same data were also listed under a study on human thymus T cells.

Source material: thymocytes. These receptors were collected from a boy less than two years old with a congenital heart defect. The CDR3 runs from the conserved cysteine through the conserved F or W. The D gene is left open where the match is weak. The size of a clone is reported for some rows only, either as once, few or many, or as a class for expanded clones.

clone size,J gene,D gene,V gene,CDR3 protein,CDR3 DNA
NA,TRBJ2-3,TRBD2,TRBV5-1,CASSLIEREIFRADLSTDTQYF,TGCGCCAGCAGCTTGATCGAGCGGGAAATTTTTAGGGCCGATCTGAGCACAGATACGCAGTATTTT
once,TRBJ1-1,NA,TRBV5-1,CASSSEVLNTEAFF,TGCGCCAGCAGCAGCGAGGTCCTTAACACTGAAGCTTTCTTT
NA,TRBJ1-1,NA,TRBV9,CASSVARGGANSEAFF,TGTGCCAGCAGCGTAGCTCGGGGGGGGGCTAACTCTGAAGCTTTCTTT
NA,TRBJ2-5,TRBD2,TRBV11-2,CASSWGGEECQETQYF,TGTGCCAGCAGCTGGGGGGGTGAAGAGTGCCAAGAGACCCAGTACTTC
NA,TRBJ2-2,NA,TRBV28,CASSTWGGRVSTGELFF,TGTGCCAGCAGCACATGGGGTGGCAGGGTGAGCACCGGGGAGCTGTTTTTT
NA,TRBJ2-3,TRBD2,TRBV30,CAWSQAGGPDTQYF,TGTGCCTGGAGTCAAGCGGGAGGGCCGGATACGCAGTATTTT
NA,TRBJ2-7,NA,TRBV14,CASSQEVSGYEQYF,TGTGCCAGCAGCCAAGAAGTGTCAGGCTACGAGCAGTACTTC
NA,TRBJ2-3,TRBD2,TRBV5-6,CASRAGLSTDTQYF,TGTGCCAGCAGAGCGGGACTGAGCACAGATACGCAGTATTTT
NA,TRBJ2-7,TRBD1,TRBV19,CASSIRAGGHEQYF,TGTGCCAGTAGTATAAGGGCAGGGGGCCACGAGCAGTACTTC
NA,TRBJ2-7,NA,TRBV4-3,CASSQDTPLPRDKRPEQYF,TGCGCCAGCAGCCAAGATACTCCCCTCCCCCGGGACAAACGACCCGAGCAGTACTTC
NA,TRBJ2-1,TRBD2,TRBV4-1,CASSQGLAGVGEQFF,TGCGCCAGCAGCCAGGGACTAGCGGGAGTAGGTGAGCAGTTCTTC
NA,TRBJ2-5,NA,TRBV28,CASYPRRDAQETQYF,TGTGCCAGCTATCCCAGGCGGGATGCTCAAGAGACCCAGTACTTC
once,TRBJ2-5,NA,TRBV6-1,CASRTTQGPQETQYF,TGTGCCAGCAGGACAACTCAGGGTCCCCAAGAGACCCAGTACTTC
NA,TRBJ2-7,TRBD1,TRBV29-1,CSVYRGEQYF,TGCAGCGTTTACAGGGGCGAGCAGTACTTC
NA,TRBJ2-3,TRBD1,TRBV11-2,CASRTPGQGADTQYF,TGTGCCAGCAGGACTCCGGGACAGGGAGCCGATACGCAGTATTTT
NA,TRBJ1-4,NA,TRBV25-1,CASSEPREANEKLFF,TGTGCCAGCAGTGAGCCTCGAGAAGCTAATGAAAAACTGTTTTTT
NA,TRBJ1-2,TRBD1,TRBV6-5,CASTKLTGDDYGYTF,TGTGCCAGCACCAAACTGACAGGGGATGACTATGGCTACACCTTC
NA,TRBJ2-3,TRBD1,TRBV5-4,CASSGTHRGPPDTQYF,TGTGCCAGCAGCGGGACCCACAGGGGTCCCCCAGATACGCAGTATTTT
NA,TRBJ1-5,NA,TRBV19,CASTPNRVNQPQHF,TGTGCCAGTACCCCGAACAGGGTCAATCAGCCCCAGCATTTT
NA,TRBJ2-2,NA,TRBV30,CAWIAQRVDTGELFF,TGTGCCTGGATAGCCCAGCGAGTGGACACCGGGGAGCTGTTTTTT
NA,TRBJ1-5,TRBD1,TRBV15,CATSYTGARQPQHF,TGTGCCACCAGCTATACAGGGGCCAGGCAGCCCCAGCATTTT
NA,TRBJ2-7,NA,TRBV6-1,CASSEARVPGPLYEQYF,TGTGCCAGCAGTGAAGCCCGGGTCCCCGGCCCCCTTTACGAGCAGTACTTC
NA,TRBJ1-2,TRBD1,TRBV5-6,CASSLDPDRGPYGYTF,TGTGCCAGCAGCTTGGACCCGGACAGGGGGCCCTATGGCTACACCTTC
NA,TRBJ1-5,NA,TRBV5-1,CASSLDGGGNQPQHF,TGCGCCAGCAGCTTGGATGGGGGGGGCAATCAGCCCCAGCATTTT
NA,TRBJ1-2,TRBD1,TRBV4-3,CASSPQGVSYGYTF,TGCGCCAGCAGCCCCCAGGGGGTGTCCTATGGCTACACCTTC
NA,TRBJ2-3,TRBD2,TRBV6-5,CASSSLAGERADTQYF,TGTGCCAGCAGTTCCCTAGCGGGAGAAAGGGCAGATACGCAGTATTTT
few,TRBJ2-5,NA,TRBV9,CASSVATRDQRGETQYF,TGTGCCAGCAGCGTAGCTACCCGGGATCAGCGTGGGGAGACCCAGTACTTC
NA,TRBJ2-5,TRBD2,TRBV14,CASSQGTRASGRGETQYF,TGTGCCAGCAGCCAAGGGACTCGGGCTAGCGGGAGGGGCGAGACCCAGTACTTC
few,TRBJ2-7,NA,TRBV7-3,CASSLTPGQFHEQYF,TGTGCCAGCAGCTTAACCCCTGGGCAGTTCCACGAGCAGTACTTC
NA,TRBJ2-2,NA,TRBV27,CASRIGGELFF,TGTGCCAGCAGGATCGGCGGGGAGCTGTTTTTT
few,TRBJ2-7,TRBD1,TRBV5-5,CASSPRQGSYEQYF,TGTGCCAGCAGCCCTAGACAGGGATCCTACGAGCAGTACTTC
NA,TRBJ2-6,NA,TRBV7-9,CASSSYWRANSGANVLTF,TGTGCCAGCAGCTCCTATTGGAGGGCCAACTCTGGGGCCAACGTCCTGACTTTC
NA,TRBJ2-7,NA,TRBV7-2,CASSTSGKAYEQYF,TGTGCCAGCAGCACCTCGGGTAAAGCCTACGAGCAGTACTTC
NA,TRBJ1-2,TRBD1,TRBV27,CASSLGQNYGYTF,TGTGCCAGCAGCTTGGGACAGAACTATGGCTACACCTTC
NA,TRBJ1-2,NA,TRBV27,CASSPELRGFYGYTF,TGTGCCAGCAGTCCAGAGCTCCGGGGATTCTATGGCTACACCTTC
NA,TRBJ2-2,NA,TRBV9,CASRHGAGTPNTGELFF,TGTGCCAGCAGGCATGGAGCCGGGACTCCGAACACCGGGGAGCTGTTTTTT
few,TRBJ2-3,NA,TRBV28,CASSLLARDESLRLTDTQYF,TGTGCCAGCAGTTTATTGGCGCGGGACGAATCCCTCCGGTTAACAGATACGCAGTATTTT
NA,TRBJ2-1,TRBD2,TRBV7-8,CASSRRTSGLSYNEQFF,TGTGCCAGCAGCAGACGGACTAGCGGACTCTCCTACAATGAGCAGTTCTTC
NA,TRBJ2-5,NA,TRBV2,CASSVERQETQYF,TGTGCCAGCAGTGTTGAGCGGCAAGAGACCCAGTACTTC
NA,TRBJ2-1,TRBD2,TRBV27,CASTTSGKGSNEQFF,TGTGCCAGCACAACTAGCGGGAAAGGAAGCAATGAGCAGTTCTTC
NA,TRBJ2-1,TRBD2,TRBV5-4,CASSLRSFREGIYNEQFF,TGTGCCAGCAGCTTGCGGTCATTCCGGGAGGGAATTTACAATGAGCAGTTCTTC
NA,TRBJ2-7,TRBD2,TRBV6-5,CASRLRLAGADEQYF,TGTGCCAGCAGACTAAGACTAGCGGGAGCGGACGAGCAGTACTTC
few,TRBJ2-3,NA,TRBV7-4,CASSLAGESTDTQYF,TGTGCCAGCAGCTTAGCGGGAGAGTCCACAGATACGCAGTATTTT
once,TRBJ2-7,TRBD2,TRBV28,CASSFPSGRAYEQYF,TGTGCCAGCAGTTTCCCGAGCGGGAGGGCCTACGAGCAGTACTTC
NA,TRBJ2-1,NA,TRBV7-8,CASSFISGRGYNEQFF,TGTGCCAGCAGCTTTATCAGCGGTCGGGGGTACAATGAGCAGTTCTTC
NA,TRBJ1-1,TRBD1,TRBV11-2,CASSTRTGMNTEAFF,TGTGCCAGCAGCACCCGGACAGGGATGAACACTGAAGCTTTCTTT
NA,TRBJ2-7,TRBD2,TRBV25-1,CASSELGGDSYEQYF,TGTGCCAGCAGTGAATTGGGGGGGGACTCCTACGAGCAGTACTTC
few,TRBJ2-6,TRBD2,TRBV4-2,CASSQDRRTPAGDFSGANVLTF,TGTGCCAGCAGCCAAGATCGGAGAACTCCGGCGGGGGACTTCTCTGGGGCCAACGTCCTGACTTTC